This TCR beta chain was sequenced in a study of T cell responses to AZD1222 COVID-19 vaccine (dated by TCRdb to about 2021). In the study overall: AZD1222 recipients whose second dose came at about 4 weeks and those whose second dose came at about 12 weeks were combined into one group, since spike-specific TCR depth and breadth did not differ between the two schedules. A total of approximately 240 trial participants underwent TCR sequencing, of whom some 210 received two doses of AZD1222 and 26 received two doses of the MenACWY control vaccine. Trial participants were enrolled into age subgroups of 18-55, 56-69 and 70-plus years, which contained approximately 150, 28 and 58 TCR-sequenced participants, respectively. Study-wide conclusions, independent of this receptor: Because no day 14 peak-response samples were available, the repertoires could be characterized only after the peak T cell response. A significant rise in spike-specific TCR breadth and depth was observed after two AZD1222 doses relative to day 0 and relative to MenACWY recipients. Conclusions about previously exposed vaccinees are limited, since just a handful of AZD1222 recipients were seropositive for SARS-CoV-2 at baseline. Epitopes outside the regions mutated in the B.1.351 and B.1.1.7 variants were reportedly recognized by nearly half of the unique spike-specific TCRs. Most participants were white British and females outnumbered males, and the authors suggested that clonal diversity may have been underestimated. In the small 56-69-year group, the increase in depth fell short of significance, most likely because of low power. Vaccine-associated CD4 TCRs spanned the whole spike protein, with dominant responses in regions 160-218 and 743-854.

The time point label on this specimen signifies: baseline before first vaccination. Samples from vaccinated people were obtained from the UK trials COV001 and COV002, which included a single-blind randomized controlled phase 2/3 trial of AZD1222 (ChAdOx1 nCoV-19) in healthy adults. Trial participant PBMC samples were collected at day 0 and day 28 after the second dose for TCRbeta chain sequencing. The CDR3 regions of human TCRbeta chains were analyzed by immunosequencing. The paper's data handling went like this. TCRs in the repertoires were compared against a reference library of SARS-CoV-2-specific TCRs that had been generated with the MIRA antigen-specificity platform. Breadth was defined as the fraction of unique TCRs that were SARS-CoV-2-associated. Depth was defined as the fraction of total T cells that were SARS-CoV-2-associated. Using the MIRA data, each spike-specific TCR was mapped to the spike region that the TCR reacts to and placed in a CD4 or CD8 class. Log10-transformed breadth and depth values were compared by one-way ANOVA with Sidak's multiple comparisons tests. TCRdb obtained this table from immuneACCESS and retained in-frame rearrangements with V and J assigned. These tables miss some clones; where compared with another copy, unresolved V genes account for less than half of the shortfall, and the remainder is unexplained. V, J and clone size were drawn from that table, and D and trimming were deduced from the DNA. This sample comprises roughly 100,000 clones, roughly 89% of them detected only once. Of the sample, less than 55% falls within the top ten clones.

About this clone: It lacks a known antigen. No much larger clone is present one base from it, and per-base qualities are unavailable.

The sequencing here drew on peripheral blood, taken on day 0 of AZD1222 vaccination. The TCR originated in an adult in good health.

Here the CDR3 is given as CASSLDRAYGYTF. The sequenced DNA: TGTGCCAGCTCCCTGGACAGGGCTTATGGCTACACCTTC. The receptor chain draws on TRBV18 and TRBJ1-2; 8 bases in between match TRBD1. The cysteine opens and the phenylalanine closes a CDR3 of 13 amino acids. Just CDR3 DNA is preserved here, 39 bases in frame from base 1. For this chain, trimming is 6 bases at the V end and 5 bases at the J end, and the number of junction bases without a gene match is 5. According to the germline V gene, CDR1 reads KGHSH and CDR2 reads LQKENI.